The clone carrying this TCR beta chain was found many times. Its antigen is undetermined. The data are from a study of CD8 T cells in ankylosing spondylitis. Notes on the study in general: The authors found the disease-linked clones to be CD8+ and relatively rare in peripheral blood. Significantly higher representation of disease-linked clones was reported for matched ankylosing spondylitis synovial fluid. The study identified a TCR beta motif of seven or eight highly homologous variants that appeared characteristic of ankylosing spondylitis blood.

Library preparation for TCR beta used quantitative 5'-RACE with molecular barcodes. MiXCR, applied by TCRdb to the 5' RACE reads, yields one record per CDR3 protein. The table shows tens of thousands of distinct CDR3 sequences, with over 2.5% occurring only once. Sequencing input: blood, either unsorted or a sorted T cell fraction (not recorded which). The clonotype originates from a male donor with ankylosing spondylitis or in good health (not recorded which).

CDR3 in DNA: TGTGCCAGCAGCGCCGGGACAGGGAATAATCAGCCCCAGCATTTT. Translated: CASSAGTGNNQPQHF. The chain has TRBV9 and TRBJ1-5; TRBD1 matches at 9 bases. The CDR3 is made up of 15 amino acids. Germline V gene sequence: CDR1 SGDLS, CDR2 YYNGEE. V was clipped by 3 bases and J by 4 bases; unmatched bases: 5. Full variable domain (remainder filled in from reference TRBV9 and TRBJ1-5): DSGVTQTPKHLITATGQRVTLRCSPRSGDLSVYWYQQSLDQGLQFLIQYYNGEERAKGNILERFSAQQFPDLHSELNLSSLELGDSALYFCASSAGTGNNQPQHFGDGTRLSIL.